The next 15 T cell receptor beta chains were all read from a single sample in a study of shared clonotypes between healthy human individuals. Method: immunoSEQ multiplex PCR; TCRdb's copy keeps in-frame clones and lacks some. The repertoire holds under 600,000 clones, around 78% seen once, with about 11% in the top ten. Sample: PBMCs. These receptors all come from a woman aged 40 to 50 in good health. Some clones in this sample may be carry-over from other donors' samples.

This chain uses TRBV5-1 with TRBJ2-1; D could derive from TRBD1 or TRBD2 (6 bases each). CDR3 length: 14 amino acids. V lost 3 bases and J lost 7, with 14 bases in between. Per germline, CDR1 SGHRS and CDR2 YFSETQ. CDR3 in DNA: TGCGCCAGCAGCTCTAGGGGGGTCAAGAATGAGCAGTTCTTC. Protein sequence: CASSSRGVKNEQFF.

V usage is TRBV6-1 and J usage is TRBJ2-7, with D perhaps matching TRBD2 (6 bases). The CDR3 length is 15 residues. The V end was cut by 3 bases, the J end by 3 bases, with 15 bases between. The V gene's germline CDR1 is MNHNS and CDR2 SASEGT. In DNA, the CDR3 is TGTGCCAGCAGTGATGGAAACCCGGGGGTCTACGAGCAGTACTTC. Protein product: CASSDGNPGVYEQYF.

This clone was seen a handful of times. V and J are TRBV4-2 and TRBJ1-5; a weak D match, TRBD1 (5 bases). CDR3 length: 15 residues. Between the trimmed V and J ends, which lost 1 base and 5 bases, there was a span of 12 bases. Germline CDR1 is LGHNA and CDR2 is YNFKEQ. This CDR3 reads CASSQVEGLDQPQHF. For the CDR3, the DNA is TGTGCCAGCAGCCAAGTCGAGGGACTCGATCAGCCCCAGCATTTT.

The chain carries TRBV25-1 and TRBJ1-1, with D perhaps TRBD1 (5 bases). The CDR3 spans 13 residues. The germline gives CDR1 MGHDK, CDR2 SYGVNS. Trimming took off 5 bases at V and 4 bases at J, with 11 bases between the two ends. The CDR3 region is CASSPLRATEAFF. DNA for the CDR3: TGTGCCAGCAGTCCCCTCAGGGCCACTGAAGCTTTCTTT.

This chain links TRBV29-1 with TRBJ1-2; D is perhaps TRBD1 (5 bases). V gave up 5 bases and J gave up 1 base, with 11 bases separating them. This CDR3 spans 13 amino acids. Per the germline V gene, CDR1 is SQVTM and CDR2 is ANQGSEA. The CDR3: CSVLRTLNYGYTF. The CDR3 region has the DNA TGCAGCGTTCTCAGGACACTTAACTATGGCTACACCTTC. The full variable domain, with the rest looked up from reference TRBV29-1 and TRBJ1-2, is SAVISQKPSRDICQRGTSLTIQCQVDSQVTMMFWYRQQPGQSLTLIATANQGSEATYESGFVIDKFPISRPNLTFSTLTVSNMSPEDSSIYLCSVLRTLNYGYTFGSGTRLTVV.

The rearrangement joins TRBV6-1 to TRBJ1-5; D may be TRBD1 (6 bases). Trimming pared 0 bases from V and 0 bases from J, leaving 9 bases between. The CDR3 contains 16 residues. Germline values: CDR1 MNHNS, CDR2 SASEGT. CDR3 sequence reads: CASSEARTDSNQPQHF. Written as DNA, the CDR3 is TGTGCCAGCAGTGAAGCGCGGACAGATAGCAATCAGCCCCAGCATTTT.

The chain combines TRBV5-4 with TRBJ2-7; TRBD1 agrees at 10 bases. This CDR3 is 15 amino acids long. V dropped 5 bases and J dropped 5; count of bases not matched to a gene: 10. CDR1 and CDR2 from the germline V gene are SGHNT and YYREEE (reference sequence). The CDR3 loop is CASSRRDRGFHEQYF. The CDR3 region has the DNA TGTGCCAGCAGTCGGCGGGACAGGGGTTTCCACGAGCAGTACTTC.

The chain links TRBV7-8 to TRBJ2-7, with no clear D. The germline CDR1 and CDR2 sequences are SGHVS and FQNEAQ. This CDR3 is 15 amino acids long. The V and J ends lost 4 bases and 3 bases respectively, with 16 bases between them. The CDR3 bases are TGTGCCAGCAGCTCCCTGGGTGGAGAGAACTACGAGCAGTACTTC. It is translated as CASSSLGGENYEQYF.

The chain is built from TRBV12-5 and TRBJ2-1, with a weak D call TRBD1 (6 bases). Trimming shortened V by 2 bases and J by 5 bases, and 16 bases separated the two germline ends. Germline V gene sequence: CDR1 LGHNT, CDR2 FRNRAP. This CDR3 spans 16 amino acids. CDR3 amino acids: CASGLRNGTPNNEQFF. The CDR3 region has the DNA TGTGCTAGTGGTTTGCGTAATGGGACACCTAACAATGAGCAGTTCTTC.

The V and J genes are TRBV27 and TRBJ2-5; 10 bases align to TRBD2. CDR1 is MNHEY, CDR2 SMNVEV, per germline (reference sequence). The junction had 8 bases not matched to a gene; V was cut back by 2 bases and J by 2 bases. The CDR3 consists of 17 residues. The CDR3 DNA is TGTGCCAGCAGTTTAGGGCTAGCGGGAGTTGGTCAAGAGACCCAGTACTTC. This codes for CASSLGLAGVGQETQYF.

The chain employs TRBV18 and TRBJ2-7, with D possibly being TRBD2 (6 bases). The CDR3 runs 13 residues. Germline V CDR1 and CDR2: KGHSH, LQKENI. Deletions cut 4 bases from V and 3 bases from J, with 10 bases between. In DNA, the CDR3 is TGTGCCAGCTCACTAACGACTAGCTACGAGCAGTACTTC. Its translation is CASSLTTSYEQYF. Filled out from reference TRBV18 and TRBJ2-7, the complete variable domain reads NAGVMQNPRHLVRRRGQEARLRCSPMKGHSHVYWYRQLPEEGLKFMVYLQKENIIDESGMPKERFSAEFPKEGPSILRIQQVVRGDSAAYFCASSLTTSYEQYFGPGTRLTVT.

This chain joins TRBV30 and TRBJ2-1, with TRBD2 identical over 7 bases. The V segment lost 3 bases and the J segment 4 bases; nucleotides outside the gene matches: 6. This CDR3 contains 14 residues. Germline V gene lookup returns CDR1 GTSNPN and CDR2 SVGIG (reference sequence). The CDR3 loop is CAWRAGLPYNEQFF. CDR3 nucleotides: TGTGCCTGGAGAGCGGGACTACCGTACAATGAGCAGTTCTTC.

This clone was counted only a few times. A far larger clone is just one base off, so this is likely a read error. The V and J genes are TRBV7-9 and TRBJ2-7, with 8 bases lining up with TRBD1. There are 19 residues in the CDR3. Germline loops: CDR1 SEHNR, CDR2 FQNEAQ (reference sequence). The trim removed 0 bases at V and 1 base at J, leaving 14 bases unmatched. The CDR3 bases are TGTGCCAGCAGCTTAGCGGTGGGAACAGGGGGACTGGGGTCCTACGAGCAGTACTTC. Translation gives CASSLAVGTGGLGSYEQYF.

This chain joins TRBV2 and TRBJ2-3; 7 bases line up with TRBD2. The V gene end was trimmed by 8 bases and the J gene end by 0 bases; junction bases not matched to a gene: 5. CDR1 is SNHLY and CDR2 is FYNNEI in the germline V gene. The length of the CDR3 is 14 residues. The CDR3 DNA sequence: TGTGCCAGCGGAAGGGACTATAGCACAGATACGCAGTATTTT. Its translation is CASGRDYSTDTQYF.

This clone was recorded many times. The chain carries TRBV28 and TRBJ2-5, with 11 bases aligning to TRBD2. Germline values: CDR1 MDHEN, CDR2 SYDVKM. The CDR3 is 18 residues long. J lost 5 bases, V lost 3 bases, and 14 bases had no gene match. The CDR3 spells CASSLGLKRLAGRETQYF. CDR3 DNA: TGTGCCAGCAGTTTGGGCTTAAAAAGACTAGCGGGGAGGGAGACCCAGTACTTC.